This T cell receptor (beta chain) originates from a study of T-cell memory formation after mild COVID-19. Study-wide results and caveats: In second-wave clones peaking day 37, SARS-CoV-2 specificity remained unconfirmed. In pre-infection memory, a portion of responding clones appeared, which suggested that cross-reactive memory joined.

The table lists this clonotype with a few counts. What it binds is not known. This CDR3 has 16 amino acids. V gave up 1 base and J gave up 2 bases, with 18 bases separating them. Per germline, CDR1 DFQATT and CDR2 SNEGSKA (reference sequence). A single record per CDR3 protein comes from TCRdb applying MiXCR to the 5' RACE reads. The table shows about 200,000 distinct CDR3 sequences, with 9.5% occurring only once. This chain links TRBV20-1 with TRBJ2-7, with D perhaps matching TRBD2 (6 bases). What was sequenced was PBMCs or a T cell subset sorted from them (not recorded which). This TCR derives from a man between 18 and 35 years old who had mild COVID-19 (a few samples of this study predate the infection). Cell type and time point are not known. The CDR3 loop is CSARGGTQPITYEQYF. CDR3 in DNA: TGCAGTGCTAGAGGGGGGACTCAGCCGATAACCTACGAGCAGTACTTC.